The 19 T cell receptor beta chains presented below share a single source sample, sequenced in a study of PD-L1 blockade in urothelial cancer. Sequencing used immunoSEQ multiplex PCR; TCRdb keeps in-frame clones, though not all of them. The sample carries about 37,000 clones, 70% to 85% recorded once. The sequences come from PBMCs, collected around atezolizumab (anti-PD-L1) treatment. The receptor source for this set is a man in his fifties or sixties with urothelial cancer.

The rearrangement links TRBV5-1 to TRBJ2-3, with 9 bases aligning to TRBD2. CDR1 is SGHRS, CDR2 YFSETQ, per germline. This CDR3 spans 15 amino acids. V dropped 0 bases and J dropped 4; count of bases not matched to a gene: 3. The CDR3 protein is CASSLASGAADTQYF. CDR3 coding DNA: TGCGCCAGCAGCTTGGCTAGCGGGGCAGCAGATACGCAGTATTTT. Looking up the rest from reference TRBV5-1 and TRBJ2-3 gives the full variable domain: KAGVTQTPRYLIKTRGQQVTLSCSPISGHRSVSWYQQTPGQGLQFLFEYFSETQRNKGNFPGRFSGRQFSNSRSEMNVSTLELGDSALYLCASSLASGAADTQYFGPGTRLTVL.

This clone was counted only a few times. The chain combines TRBV19 with TRBJ1-4; no definite D call. The CDR3 covers 13 residues. The germline V gene encodes CDR1 LNHDA and CDR2 SQIVND (reference sequence). Trimming stripped 3 bases from V and 10 bases from J, with 12 bases between. CDR3 region: CASSIVGEGKLFF. The CDR3 DNA sequence: TGTGCCAGTAGTATCGTCGGGGAAGGAAAACTGTTTTTT.

The J gene is TRBJ2-1, the V gene TRBV11-3, with 7 bases that match TRBD2. V shed 8 bases and J 5 bases; nucleotides not matched to a gene: 15. The CDR3 totals 16 residues. CDR1 is SGHNT, CDR2 YENEEA, per germline. The CDR3 protein is CASQLSVAGADNEQFF. For the CDR3, the DNA is TGTGCCAGCCAACTGTCGGTAGCGGGCGCAGACAATGAGCAGTTCTTC.

V is TRBV5-1 and J is TRBJ2-7; 10 bases line up with TRBD2. The CDR3 length is 14 residues. Looked up from germline, CDR1 is SGHRS and CDR2 is YFSETQ. The ends lost 4 bases at V and 3 bases at J; junction bases unmatched: 4. The CDR3 loop is CASSDSGGRYEQYF. The DNA of the CDR3 is TGCGCCAGCAGCGATAGCGGGGGGCGCTACGAGCAGTACTTC.

The chain has TRBV30 and TRBJ2-7; D ambiguous. This CDR3 has 12 residues. Germline assignment: CDR1 GTSNPN and CDR2 SVGIG (reference sequence). The germline V and J ends were trimmed by 0 bases and 7 bases, with 10 bases remaining between them. The chain's CDR3 is CAWSVTRVEQYF. The DNA for the CDR3 is TGTGCCTGGAGTGTCACTCGGGTAGAGCAGTACTTC.

This clone was recorded only once. The V and J genes are TRBV7-2 and TRBJ1-2, with D perhaps TRBD1 (6 bases). V was trimmed by 6 bases and J by 2 bases, leaving 13 bases between them. The CDR3 covers 14 residues. In germline, CDR1 is SGHTA, CDR2 FQGNSA. DNA of the CDR3: TGTGCCAGCAGTCAGGGGAGTCTCAACTATGGCTACACCTTC. This translates into CASSQGSLNYGYTF.

This clone has just a few counts. This rearrangement joins TRBV4-1 to TRBJ2-2; 10 bases line up with TRBD1. Germline CDR1 and CDR2: MGHRA and YSYEKL. This CDR3 has 14 residues. After removal of 4 bases from V and 8 bases from J, the junction contained 4 bases not matched to a gene. The CDR3 DNA sequence: TGCGCCAGCAGCCCGGGACAGGGGAATGGGGAGCTGTTTTTT. This sequence encodes CASSPGQGNGELFF.

The rearrangement uses TRBV7-6 and TRBJ1-3; D gene unclear. Trimming removed 5 bases from V and 0 bases from J, with 8 bases in between. CDR1 and CDR2 (germline): SGHVS, FNYEAQ. The CDR3 extends over 14 amino acids. CDR3 coding DNA: TGTGCCAGCAGCCCCGAGGGCTCTGGAAACACCATATATTTT. Its protein product is CASSPEGSGNTIYF.

This clone was observed a handful of times. The chain employs TRBV6-1 and TRBJ1-3; weak D call: TRBD1 (5 bases). The germline gives CDR1 MNHNS, CDR2 SASEGT. The CDR3 has 14 amino acids. V was cut by 3 bases and J by 1 base, with 7 bases left in between. The DNA for the CDR3 is TGTGCCAGCAGTGACAGGGCTTCTGGAAACACCATATATTTT. As protein: CASSDRASGNTIYF.

The CDR3 loop reads CASSVTENTGELFF. CDR3 nucleotides: TGTGCCAGCAGCGTTACAGAAAACACCGGGGAGCTGTTTTTT. V usage is TRBV9 and J usage is TRBJ2-2; D is uncertain. The V gene's germline CDR1 is SGDLS and CDR2 YYNGEE. V lost 2 bases, J lost 2 bases, and 7 bases lay in between. The CDR3 totals 14 residues.

The chain uses TRBV5-1 and TRBJ2-7; the match to TRBD2 covers 7 bases. Germline CDR1 SGHRS, CDR2 YFSETQ. V lost 0 bases to trimming and J lost 7 bases; unmatched junction nucleotides: 7. The CDR3 has 14 residues. The CDR3 sequence is CASSLGDYSTEQYF. The CDR3 DNA is TGCGCCAGCAGCTTGGGGGACTATTCTACAGAGCAGTACTTC.

V and J are TRBV6-5 and TRBJ2-4; 8 bases align to TRBD1. V shed 8 bases, J shed 6 bases, and the junction held 3 bases outside the gene matches. The CDR3 is 12 amino acids. CDR1 and CDR2 (germline): MNHEY, SVGAGI. The CDR3 here is CASADRGNIQYF. The CDR3 DNA is TGTGCCAGCGCTGACAGGGGAAACATTCAGTACTTC.

V gene TRBV13 combines with J gene TRBJ1-1; maybe TRBD1 (6 bases). Germline CDR1 and CDR2: PRHDT and FYEKMQ (reference sequence). CDR3 size: 16 residues. Trimming stripped 5 bases from V and 4 bases from J, with 20 bases between. The CDR3 spells CASSPIQGFRGTEAFF. The CDR3 bases are TGTGCCAGCAGCCCTATACAGGGCTTTAGGGGCACTGAAGCTTTCTTT.

In DNA, the CDR3 is TGTGCCGGAAGACAGGGTTGGGAGACCCAGTACTTC. Its protein product is CAGRQGWETQYF. The rearrangement links TRBV2 to TRBJ2-5, with TRBD1 matching over 7 bases. Per the germline V gene, CDR1 is SNHLY and CDR2 is FYNNEI. The length of the CDR3 is 12 residues. Losses at the gene ends were 11 bases for V and 5 bases for J; bases not matched to a gene: 8.

This clone has more than one count but fewer than ten. The chain links TRBV5-1 to TRBJ1-4, with D hard to call. With 0 bases removed from V and 4 bases from J, the gap between germline ends came to 10 bases. Germline V gene data show CDR1 as SGHRS and CDR2 as YFSETQ. The length of the CDR3 is 15 residues. This chain's CDR3 is CASSLATAYNEKLFF. The CDR3 nucleotides read TGCGCCAGCAGCTTGGCGACTGCCTATAATGAAAAACTGTTTTTT.

The chain has TRBV14 and TRBJ2-5; possible D gene TRBD2, 5 bases. Trimming removed 4 bases from V and 2 bases from J, with 8 bases in between. This CDR3 contains 13 residues. In germline, CDR1 is SGHDN, CDR2 FVKESK. CDR3 loop: CASSPRGQETQYF. The CDR3 DNA reads TGTGCCAGCAGCCCCCGGGGTCAAGAGACCCAGTACTTC.

The J gene is TRBJ1-5, the V gene TRBV4-2; D is possibly TRBD1 (5 bases). CDR1 LGHNA and CDR2 YNFKEQ come from the germline V gene. The CDR3 has 15 residues. The ends were cut back, 3 bases at V and 6 bases at J, with 15 bases in the middle. The CDR3 DNA is TGTGCCAGCAGCCAGGCCCTGGGGGGGTTTCAGCCCCAGCATTTT. Amino acids: CASSQALGGFQPQHF.

This chain connects TRBV9 to TRBJ2-3; possibly TRBD1 for D (5 bases). The CDR3 runs to 14 residues. V shed 1 base and J shed 4 bases, with 10 bases lying between them. Germline V gives CDR1 SGDLS, CDR2 YYNGEE. The CDR3 DNA reads TGTGCCAGCAGCGTACGGCAGGGATCAGATACGCAGTATTTT. Its translation: CASSVRQGSDTQYF.

This sequence joins TRBV11-1 and TRBJ2-5, with TRBD2 matching over 8 bases. Trimming removed 7 bases from V and 5 bases from J; junction bases left unmatched: 9. The CDR3 runs 14 residues. Germline lookup yields CDR1 SGHAT and CDR2 FQDESV (reference sequence). CDR3 sequence: CASTSRGVSETQYF. In nucleotides, the CDR3 is TGTGCCAGCACGTCGCGGGGGGTATCGGAGACCCAGTACTTC.